This TCR beta chain was recorded in a study of cytomegalovirus exposure and HLA in healthy donors. Study results and caveats: Under in vitro conditions, a few CMV-associated chains were confirmed as specific for CMV antigens.

Remarks on this clone: Its antigen is unidentified.

Germline V gene data show CDR1 as SNHLY and CDR2 as FYNNEI. This CDR3 is built from 12 residues. The V gene lost 4 bases and the J gene lost 9 bases, with 12 bases spanning the gap. The table came from immunoSEQ multiplex PCR; TCRdb's copy has only in-frame clones and leaves some out. The data show about 56,000 clones, around nine tenths seen once. The sample consisted of PBMCs. The receptor was derived from a young man in good health and CMV-seronegative. The chain is built from TRBV2 and TRBJ1-2; D may be TRBD1 (5 bases). Here the CDR3 DNA reads TGTGCCAGCAGTGGGGCTGACAGAAGCTACACCTTC. Residues: CASSGADRSYTF.